These 32 T cell receptor beta chains came from one sample sequenced in a study of shared clonotypes between healthy human individuals. The assay was immunoSEQ multiplex PCR, and TCRdb's table has in-frame clones only and misses some. The repertoire holds 2 million to 3 million clones, with 93% as singletons. Sequencing used naive CD4+ T cells from PBMCs. The subset: CD45RA+ positively selected. Receptors were obtained from a man between 18 and 29 years old in good health. Some clones in this sample may be carry-over from other donors' samples.

The rearrangement uses TRBV6-6 and TRBJ2-3; no firm D call. CDR1 and CDR2 from the germline V gene are MNHNY and SVGAGI (reference sequence). The CDR3 totals 13 residues. Trimming removed 2 bases at V and 6 bases at J, with 9 bases between. CDR3 bases: TGTGCCAGCAGTTACCCACACGAGGATACGCAGTATTTT. This translates into CASSYPHEDTQYF.

The chain joins TRBV7-9 to TRBJ2-1; D is perhaps TRBD2 (6 bases). Germline V CDR1 and CDR2: SEHNR, FQNEAQ (reference sequence). This CDR3 has 12 amino acids. Trimming cost V 1 base and J 13 bases, with 11 bases left between them. The CDR3 nucleotides are TGTGCCAGCAGCTTAGTTGGGAGGATTCAGTTCTTC. Residues: CASSLVGRIQFF. The whole variable domain, filled in from reference TRBV7-9 and TRBJ2-1, reads DTGVSQNPRHKITKRGQNVTFRCDPISEHNRLYWYRQTLGQGPEFLTYFQNEAQLEKSRLLSDRFSAERPKGSFSTLEIQRTEQGDSAMYLCASSLVGRIQFFGPGTRLTVL.

The gene calls are TRBV11-2 and TRBJ2-7; D is unclear. Looked up from germline, CDR1 is SGHAT and CDR2 is FQNNGV. Trimming removed 1 base at V and 0 bases at J, with 16 bases between. The CDR3 runs 17 residues. This chain's CDR3 is CASSLVTETYNSYEQYF. The CDR3 nucleotides read TGTGCCAGCAGCTTAGTCACCGAGACTTACAACTCCTACGAGCAGTACTTC.

The chain is built from TRBV4-2 and TRBJ2-3; D is undetermined. The germline gives CDR1 LGHNA, CDR2 YNFKEQ. This CDR3 region has 12 residues. The germline V and J ends were trimmed by 6 bases and 2 bases, with 6 bases remaining between them. CDR3: CASRAYTDTQYF. As DNA, the CDR3 is TGTGCCAGCAGGGCATACACAGATACGCAGTATTTT.

CDR3 in amino acids: CASIAVLGTDTQYF. The CDR3 bases are TGTGCCAGCATAGCGGTTCTAGGCACAGATACGCAGTATTTT. The V gene is TRBV6-6, the J gene TRBJ2-3; D is perhaps TRBD2 (6 bases). CDR1 and CDR2 from the germline V gene are MNHNY and SVGAGI (reference sequence). The CDR3 is 14 residues long. The germline V and J ends were trimmed by 7 bases and 1 base, with 12 bases remaining between them.

DNA of the CDR3: TGTGCCATCAGTGCGGGACAGGGGGCGTATGGCTACACCTTC. Encoded protein: CAISAGQGAYGYTF. This sequence joins TRBV10-3 and TRBJ1-2; TRBD1 matches at 12 bases. Per the germline V gene, CDR1 is ENHRY and CDR2 is SYGVKD. The junction had 2 bases not matched to a gene; V was cut back by 4 bases and J by 5 bases. The CDR3 runs to 14 residues.

The chain recombines TRBV11-2 with TRBJ2-7, with TRBD1 matching 11 bases. The CDR3 covers 16 residues. V shed 1 base, J shed 3 bases, and the junction held 5 bases outside the gene matches. CDR1 is SGHAT, CDR2 FQNNGV, per germline. CDR3 DNA: TGTGCCAGCAGCTTAGTTTCCGGGACAGGGGGCTACGAGCAGTACTTC. Its translation is CASSLVSGTGGYEQYF.

The chain links TRBV6-5 to TRBJ1-5; TRBD1 agrees at 8 bases. The V and J ends lost 2 bases and 3 bases, in that order; junction bases with no gene match: 6. Germline V lookup: CDR1 MNHEY, CDR2 SVGAGI. CDR3 size: 16 residues. This chain's CDR3 is CASSYPDRGINQPQHF. The DNA of the CDR3 is TGTGCCAGCAGTTACCCAGACAGGGGAATCAATCAGCCCCAGCATTTT.

The chain employs TRBV27 and TRBJ2-4; weak D call: TRBD1 (5 bases). V lost 6 bases, J lost 1 base, and 22 bases lay in between. CDR3 length: 18 residues. Germline-derived CDR1 and CDR2 are MNHEY and SMNVEV (reference sequence). CDR3 coding DNA: TGTGCCAGCAGCAGTTGGGTAGACAGCTCTGACGCCAAAAACATTCAGTACTTC. Amino acid sequence: CASSSWVDSSDAKNIQYF.

V is TRBV4-3 and J is TRBJ1-1; maybe TRBD1 (5 bases). Germline values: CDR1 LGHNA, CDR2 YSLEER. CDR3 size: 14 residues. V dropped 1 base and J dropped 3 bases, with 9 bases sitting between them. CDR3 protein: CASSQAGRDTEAFF. The CDR3 DNA reads TGCGCCAGCAGCCAAGCAGGGAGGGACACTGAAGCTTTCTTT.

The rearrangement links TRBV15 to TRBJ2-5, with a possible D match to TRBD1 (6 bases). The CDR3 has 14 residues. Germline loops: CDR1 LNHNV, CDR2 YYDKDF (reference sequence). Between the trimmed V and J ends, which lost 3 bases and 2 bases, there was a span of 10 bases. The CDR3 nucleotides are TGTGCCACCAGCAGCGGGACACAACAAGAGACCCAGTACTTC. Translating gives CATSSGTQQETQYF.

This chain joins TRBV19 and TRBJ2-2, with 7 bases fitting TRBD2. Germline V gene lookup returns CDR1 LNHDA and CDR2 SQIVND (reference sequence). The CDR3 length is 14 residues. J gave up 6 bases and V 3 bases, and 4 bases lay outside the gene matches. The CDR3 DNA is TGTGCCAGTAGTATGCGGGAGCTGCCCGGGGAGCTGTTTTTT. It is translated as CASSMRELPGELFF.

V and J are TRBV18 and TRBJ1-2, with TRBD1 matching 8 bases. Per germline, CDR1 KGHSH and CDR2 LQKENI. J was trimmed by 2 bases and V by 2 bases; bases with no gene match: 7. CDR3 length: 16 residues. CDR3 protein: CASSPTPQGANYGYTF. The CDR3 region has the DNA TGTGCCAGCTCACCAACCCCGCAGGGGGCAAACTATGGCTACACCTTC.

V usage is TRBV9 and J usage is TRBJ1-1; possibly TRBD1 for D (5 bases). Germline-derived CDR1 and CDR2 are SGDLS and YYNGEE. With 3 bases removed from V and 2 bases from J, the gap between germline ends came to 14 bases. This CDR3 region has 15 residues. DNA for the CDR3: TGTGCCAGCAGCGCTGCGGGACGGACAAACACTGAAGCTTTCTTT. Encoded protein: CASSAAGRTNTEAFF.

The chain joins TRBV9 to TRBJ2-6; D uncertain. The length of the CDR3 is 15 residues. The ends were cut back, 4 bases at V and 1 base at J, with 9 bases in the middle. The germline CDR1 and CDR2 sequences are SGDLS and YYNGEE. CDR3 in DNA: TGTGCCAGCAGCTCGCTAGGGTCTGGGGCCAACGTCCTGACTTTC. Translated: CASSSLGSGANVLTF.

This clone has just one count. The rearrangement links TRBV29-1 to TRBJ2-5, with TRBD1 matching 8 bases. Unmatched junction bases numbered 7, after V lost 3 bases and J lost 4 bases. From germline, CDR1 is SQVTM and CDR2 ANQGSEA. This CDR3 spans 14 amino acids. The CDR3 DNA reads as TGCAGCGTTGAGGGACAGGTAGTCCCAGAGACCCAGTACTTC. Encoded protein: CSVEGQVVPETQYF.

As regards this clone: This specimen includes other DNA sequences encoding the same CDR3. The J gene is TRBJ2-3, the V gene TRBV18; D unclear. V was shortened by 4 bases and J by 2 bases, with 4 bases between the two germline ends. The length of the CDR3 is 12 residues. Germline CDR1 is KGHSH and CDR2 is LQKENI. DNA of the CDR3: TGTGCCAGCTCACGCGACACAGATACGCAGTATTTT. Translating it yields CASSRDTDTQYF.

The CDR3, as DNA: TGTGCCAGCAGCTTATCATTGGGAGCCTATGGCTACACCTTC. Amino acids: CASSLSLGAYGYTF. The chain is built from TRBV7-8 and TRBJ1-2; the D is unclear. The CDR3 is 14 residues long. Between the trimmed V and J ends, which lost 2 bases and 4 bases, there was a span of 11 bases. From germline, CDR1 is SGHVS and CDR2 FQNEAQ.

CDR3 protein: CASSGTGNEKLFF. The CDR3 bases are TGTGCCAGCAGTGGGACAGGGAATGAAAAACTGTTTTTT. The rearrangement uses TRBV28 and TRBJ1-4; 9 bases map to TRBD1. CDR1 and CDR2 (germline): MDHEN, SYDVKM. This CDR3 contains 13 residues. V shed 5 bases, J shed 5 bases, and the junction held 0 bases outside the gene matches.

This clone was seen more than once but under ten times. V is TRBV5-5 and J is TRBJ1-1, with D possibly TRBD1 on 6 matching bases. Trimming cost V 3 bases and J 7 bases, with 16 bases left between them. CDR3 size: 14 residues. CDR1 and CDR2 from the germline V gene are SGHKS and YYEKEE (reference sequence). This CDR3 reads CASSSPTRTVEAFF. CDR3 nucleotides: TGTGCCAGCAGCTCGCCAACTAGGACAGTTGAAGCTTTCTTT.

The chain couples TRBV7-9 to TRBJ2-1; D could derive from TRBD1 or TRBD2 (5 bases each). The CDR3 totals 15 residues. Germline V CDR1 and CDR2: SEHNR, FQNEAQ (reference sequence). V dropped 6 bases and J dropped 7 bases, with 19 bases sitting between them. CDR3 amino acids: CASSIDGALRNEQFF. CDR3 nucleotides: TGTGCCAGCAGTATAGACGGGGCGCTTAGGAATGAGCAGTTCTTC. The full variable domain, rest sourced from reference TRBV7-9 and TRBJ2-1, is DTGVSQNPRHKITKRGQNVTFRCDPISEHNRLYWYRQTLGQGPEFLTYFQNEAQLEKSRLLSDRFSAERPKGSFSTLEIQRTEQGDSAMYLCASSIDGALRNEQFFGPGTRLTVL.

The rearrangement links TRBV28 to TRBJ1-5; 7 bases fit TRBD1. CDR1 is MDHEN and CDR2 is SYDVKM in the germline V gene. This CDR3 is 16 amino acids long. Trimming at V came to 1 base and at J to 7 bases, leaving 10 bases not matched to a gene. CDR3 amino acids: CASSLFSRGTWQPQHF. The CDR3 bases are TGTGCCAGCAGTTTATTTTCCAGGGGGACATGGCAGCCCCAGCATTTT.

This clone was picked up one time. This chain links TRBV7-2 with TRBJ1-4; D is possibly TRBD1 (5 bases). The V gene's germline CDR1 is SGHTA and CDR2 FQGNSA. V lost 3 bases, J lost 4 bases, and 15 bases lay in between. This CDR3 spans 16 amino acids. In nucleotides, the CDR3 is TGTGCCAGCAGCTTTCGAAGACAGACAATTAATGAAAAACTGTTTTTT. Translating it yields CASSFRRQTINEKLFF.

The V call is TRBV28, the J call TRBJ2-5; tentatively, D is TRBD2 (7 bases). This CDR3 comprises 15 residues. Germline CDR1 is MDHEN and CDR2 is SYDVKM. V lost 8 bases, J lost 2 bases, and 18 bases lay in between. The CDR3 nucleotides are TGTGCCAGCGTTGAACGAGGGGGGGAACAAGAGACCCAGTACTTC. It encodes CASVERGGEQETQYF.

V is TRBV5-1 and J is TRBJ2-1, with D perhaps TRBD2 (6 bases). Trimming took off 4 bases at V and 7 bases at J, with 15 bases between the two ends. Germline CDR1 is SGHRS and CDR2 is YFSETQ. This CDR3 has 14 amino acids. The CDR3 protein is CASSPRVRGNEQFF. The CDR3 region has the DNA TGCGCCAGCAGCCCCCGGGTTCGGGGGAATGAGCAGTTCTTC. The full variable domain, in which reference TRBV5-1 and TRBJ2-1 provide the parts outside the CDR3, is KAGVTQTPRYLIKTRGQQVTLSCSPISGHRSVSWYQQTPGQGLQFLFEYFSETQRNKGNFPGRFSGRQFSNSRSEMNVSTLELGDSALYLCASSPRVRGNEQFFGPGTRLTVL.

The V gene is TRBV10-3, the J gene TRBJ1-5; TRBD1 agrees at 7 bases. Losses at the gene ends were 5 bases for V and 4 bases for J; bases not matched to a gene: 5. CDR3 length: 14 residues. CDR1 is ENHRY and CDR2 is SYGVKD in the germline V gene. This CDR3 reads CAISSGTENQPQHF. For the CDR3, the DNA is TGTGCCATCAGTTCCGGGACAGAAAATCAGCCCCAGCATTTT.

This clone was seen once. The V gene is TRBV7-2, the J gene TRBJ1-5; 7 nucleotides match TRBD1. Losses at the gene ends were 5 bases for V and 2 bases for J; bases not matched to a gene: 9. Germline values: CDR1 SGHTA, CDR2 FQGNSA. CDR3 length equals 16 residues. Here the CDR3 reads CASSLTGASGNQPQHF. The DNA of the CDR3 is TGTGCCAGCAGCCTTACAGGGGCGTCTGGCAATCAGCCCCAGCATTTT.

The chain is built from TRBV9 and TRBJ2-7; the D gene is possibly TRBD1 (5 bases). V was cut by 0 bases and J by 2 bases, with 12 bases left in between. CDR3 size: 15 residues. Germline V gives CDR1 SGDLS, CDR2 YYNGEE. The CDR3 region is CASSVGSGYPYEQYF. Written as DNA, the CDR3 is TGTGCCAGCAGCGTAGGGTCAGGGTACCCCTACGAGCAGTACTTC. The variable domain in full, completed from reference TRBV9 and TRBJ2-7, reads DSGVTQTPKHLITATGQRVTLRCSPRSGDLSVYWYQQSLDQGLQFLIQYYNGEERAKGNILERFSAQQFPDLHSELNLSSLELGDSALYFCASSVGSGYPYEQYFGPGTRLTVT.

For this clone: This specimen includes other DNA sequences encoding the same CDR3. This chain joins TRBV18 and TRBJ1-3; D gene uncertain. Between the trimmed V and J ends, which lost 1 base and 0 bases, there was a span of 7 bases. The CDR3 spans 15 residues. In germline, CDR1 is KGHSH, CDR2 LQKENI. The CDR3 DNA sequence: TGTGCCAGCTCACCACTAACAGTCTCTGGAAACACCATATATTTT. Amino acid sequence: CASSPLTVSGNTIYF.

CDR3 amino acids: CASSQEQQSLNYGYTF. CDR3 nucleotides: TGCGCCAGCAGCCAAGAGCAGCAGAGCCTTAACTATGGCTACACCTTC. The chain employs TRBV4-1 and TRBJ1-2; D gene unclear. Germline V gene sequence: CDR1 MGHRA, CDR2 YSYEKL. Deletions cut 0 bases from V and 1 base from J, with 12 bases between. The CDR3 sequence is 16 residues long.

This chain links TRBV6-6 with TRBJ1-3, with D uncertain. CDR3 size: 16 residues. V gave up 5 bases and J gave up 7 bases, with 21 bases separating them. Germline V gives CDR1 MNHNY, CDR2 SVGAGI (reference sequence). In nucleotides, the CDR3 is TGTGCCAGCAGTAGCGAACGGGGAGCCCTAGGGAACACCATATATTTT. Protein sequence: CASSSERGALGNTIYF.

V is TRBV28 and J is TRBJ2-6; no clear D gene. Trimming took 3 bases from V and 2 from J, leaving 5 bases between them. The germline gives CDR1 MDHEN, CDR2 SYDVKM. The CDR3 runs 14 residues. CDR3 protein: CASSFHTGANVLTF. The CDR3 region has the DNA TGTGCCAGCAGTTTTCACACTGGGGCCAACGTCCTGACTTTC.